Listed below are T cell receptor beta chains from one sample, sequenced in a study of naive and memory T cell subsets. TCRdb called the UMI-ligation and nested PCR reads again in MiXCR, with one record for every CDR3 protein. The sample records approximately 100,000 distinct CDR3 sequences, 13% to 15% being singletons. Material for sequencing was naive CD8+ T cells from blood. All receptors come from a human donor in good health. Both conserved end residues are part of each CDR3. The D gene is left open where the match is weak. Some rows mark clone size as missing; the rest say once, few, many or name a class of expanded clone.

abundance: .
j_gene: TRBJ2-1
v_gene: TRBV12-3/TRBV12-4
d_gene: TRBD1
CDR3nt: TGTGCCAGCAGTTGGACAGGGAACAATGAGCAGTTCTTC
CDR3aa: CASSWTGNNEQFF

abundance: .
j_gene: TRBJ2-7
v_gene: TRBV30
d_gene: TRBD1
CDR3nt: TGTGCCTGGAGTAAGCAGGGGGCGACCAACGAGCAGTACTTC
CDR3aa: CAWSKQGATNEQYF

abundance: few
j_gene: TRBJ2-7
v_gene: TRBV5-6
d_gene: .
CDR3nt: TGTGCCAGCAGCTTGGGGGACCGGGGAACCTACGGCGCCTACGAGCAGTACTTC
CDR3aa: CASSLGDRGTYGAYEQYF

abundance: few
j_gene: TRBJ2-3
v_gene: TRBV28
d_gene: .
CDR3nt: TGTGCCAGCAGTTTGGTCCGGGATACGCAGTATTTT
CDR3aa: CASSLVRDTQYF

abundance: .
j_gene: TRBJ2-3
v_gene: TRBV12-3/TRBV12-4
d_gene: .
CDR3nt: TGTGCCAGCAGGCTTGAGACAGGTTCTAGCACAGATACGCAGTATTTT
CDR3aa: CASRLETGSSTDTQYF

abundance: .
j_gene: TRBJ1-1
v_gene: TRBV19
d_gene: .
CDR3nt: TGTGCCAGTGAGTACCCGTCCCAGGGAGCTTTCTTT
CDR3aa: CASEYPSQGAFF

abundance: .
j_gene: TRBJ2-1
v_gene: TRBV14
d_gene: .
CDR3nt: TGTGCCAGCAGCCAAGATTGGAGTGTGTATGAGCAGTTCTTC
CDR3aa: CASSQDWSVYEQFF

abundance: .
j_gene: TRBJ2-3
v_gene: TRBV27
d_gene: .
CDR3nt: TGTGCCAGCAGGAGCGGGTCCCCCACAGATACGCAGTATTTT
CDR3aa: CASRSGSPTDTQYF

abundance: few
j_gene: TRBJ1-1
v_gene: TRBV7-9
d_gene: .
CDR3nt: TGTGCCAGCAGCTCTGTCTTGGGTCCTGAAGCTTTCTTT
CDR3aa: CASSSVLGPEAFF

abundance: few
j_gene: TRBJ1-1
v_gene: TRBV24-1
d_gene: .
CDR3nt: TGTGCCACGCAGGGAGGGAACACTGAAGCTTTCTTT
CDR3aa: CATQGGNTEAFF

abundance: few
j_gene: TRBJ1-2
v_gene: TRBV29-1
d_gene: .
CDR3nt: TGCAGCGTTCGGGTCCAGGGGTTGAACTATGGCTACACCTTC
CDR3aa: CSVRVQGLNYGYTF

abundance: many
j_gene: TRBJ2-1
v_gene: TRBV7-6
d_gene: .
CDR3nt: TGTGCCAGCAGCTTAGATGGGGCCGATGAGCAGTTCTTC
CDR3aa: CASSLDGADEQFF

abundance: few
j_gene: TRBJ2-7
v_gene: TRBV4-3
d_gene: TRBD2
CDR3nt: TGCGCCAGCAGCCAGGGGACTAGCGGGAGGAGTGAGCAGTACTTC
CDR3aa: CASSQGTSGRSEQYF

abundance: .
j_gene: TRBJ1-4
v_gene: TRBV12-3/TRBV12-4
d_gene: .
CDR3nt: TGTGCCAGCACTGCAGGGGATGGGGGTAAAGAAAAACTGTTTTTT
CDR3aa: CASTAGDGGKEKLFF

abundance: few
j_gene: TRBJ2-1
v_gene: TRBV20-1
d_gene: .
CDR3nt: TGCAGTGCTAAACTTACCGTTGTAGGTAATGAGCAGTTCTTC
CDR3aa: CSAKLTVVGNEQFF

abundance: few
j_gene: TRBJ1-1
v_gene: TRBV29-1
d_gene: .
CDR3nt: TGCAGCGTTGCGTCCGCGGCCCTGAACACTGAAGCTTTCTTT
CDR3aa: CSVASAALNTEAFF

abundance: few
j_gene: TRBJ2-3
v_gene: TRBV28
d_gene: .
CDR3nt: TGTGCCAGCCTAGGGGGGATTAGCACAGATACGCAGTATTTT
CDR3aa: CASLGGISTDTQYF

abundance: few
j_gene: TRBJ2-7
v_gene: TRBV19
d_gene: TRBD1
CDR3nt: TGTGCAACCTCCGGGACAGATTACTACGAGCAGTACTTC
CDR3aa: CATSGTDYYEQYF

abundance: many
j_gene: TRBJ1-1
v_gene: TRBV20-1
d_gene: TRBD1
CDR3nt: TGCAGGGGGCAGGACAGGGATGGCACTGAAGCTTTCTTT
CDR3aa: CRGQDRDGTEAFF

abundance: .
j_gene: TRBJ2-6
v_gene: TRBV12-3/TRBV12-4
d_gene: TRBD1
CDR3nt: TGTGCCAGCAGTTTAAGGAGGGACAGGGGATCTGGGGCCAACGTCCTGACTTTC
CDR3aa: CASSLRRDRGSGANVLTF

abundance: .
j_gene: TRBJ1-6
v_gene: TRBV7-9
d_gene: .
CDR3nt: TGTGCCACCCTGGGTAGGGGCGGTAATTCACCCCTCCACTTT
CDR3aa: CATLGRGGNSPLHF

abundance: few
j_gene: TRBJ2-1
v_gene: TRBV18
d_gene: .
CDR3nt: TGTGCCAGCTCACCGGCGAGTGGGAATGAGCAGTTCTTC
CDR3aa: CASSPASGNEQFF

abundance: .
j_gene: TRBJ2-5
v_gene: TRBV3-1
d_gene: .
CDR3nt: TGTGCCAGCAGCCAAGATATCGGGTACCAAGAGACCCAGTACTTC
CDR3aa: CASSQDIGYQETQYF

abundance: few
j_gene: TRBJ2-7
v_gene: TRBV20-1
d_gene: .
CDR3nt: TGCAGTGCTAGAGATTTGGCGGGTCCCTACGAGCAGTACTTC
CDR3aa: CSARDLAGPYEQYF

abundance: few
j_gene: TRBJ2-1
v_gene: TRBV20-1
d_gene: TRBD2
CDR3nt: TGCAGTGCTAGAGAGCCGGGACTAGCTCACAATGAGCAGTTCTTC
CDR3aa: CSAREPGLAHNEQFF

abundance: few
j_gene: TRBJ2-7
v_gene: TRBV24-1
d_gene: .
CDR3nt: TGTGCCACCCGTGGACCGAGCTCCTACGAGCAGTACTTC
CDR3aa: CATRGPSSYEQYF

abundance: .
j_gene: TRBJ1-1
v_gene: TRBV5-1
d_gene: .
CDR3nt: TGCGCCAGCAGGACATATGACACTGAAGCTTTCTTT
CDR3aa: CASRTYDTEAFF

abundance: few
j_gene: TRBJ2-2
v_gene: TRBV27
d_gene: .
CDR3nt: TGTGCCAGCAGTTTATCCATAAACACCGGGGAGCTGTTTTTT
CDR3aa: CASSLSINTGELFF

abundance: .
j_gene: TRBJ2-7
v_gene: TRBV6-6
d_gene: .
CDR3nt: TGTGCCAGCAGTTACCCACAGACGTTC
CDR3aa: CASSYPQTF

abundance: few
j_gene: TRBJ2-3
v_gene: TRBV7-2
d_gene: .
CDR3nt: TGTGCCAGCAGCTTAGGGGGGGCCTTAGGCACAGATACGCAGTATTTT
CDR3aa: CASSLGGALGTDTQYF

abundance: .
j_gene: TRBJ2-7
v_gene: TRBV4-3
d_gene: .
CDR3nt: TGCGCCAGCAGCCAAGAAATGAGAGACAGCTACGAGCAGTACTTC
CDR3aa: CASSQEMRDSYEQYF

abundance: few
j_gene: TRBJ1-4
v_gene: TRBV12-3/TRBV12-4
d_gene: TRBD1
CDR3nt: TGTGCCAGCAGCCCACGGACAGGGCTTAATGAAAAACTGTTTTTT
CDR3aa: CASSPRTGLNEKLFF

abundance: .
j_gene: TRBJ2-1
v_gene: TRBV6-5
d_gene: .
CDR3nt: TGTGCCAGCAGTTCTCCAGCAAGCTACAATGAGCAGTTCTTC
CDR3aa: CASSSPASYNEQFF

abundance: many
j_gene: TRBJ2-3
v_gene: TRBV7-6
d_gene: TRBD2
CDR3nt: TGTGCCAGCAGCTTTAGCGGGACTAGCACAGATACGCAGTATTTT
CDR3aa: CASSFSGTSTDTQYF

abundance: many
j_gene: TRBJ2-7
v_gene: TRBV24-1
d_gene: .
CDR3nt: TGTGCCACCAGTGATTTCAAGGGTTACGAGCAGTACTTC
CDR3aa: CATSDFKGYEQYF

abundance: many
j_gene: TRBJ2-1
v_gene: TRBV7-8
d_gene: .
CDR3nt: TGTGCCACCCGGGAGTTCGGTGATGAGCAGTTCTTC
CDR3aa: CATREFGDEQFF

abundance: few
j_gene: TRBJ2-3
v_gene: TRBV6-1
d_gene: TRBD2
CDR3nt: TGTGCCAGCAGTGAAACGATAGCCTGGACTAGCGGCACAGATACGCAGTATTTT
CDR3aa: CASSETIAWTSGTDTQYF

abundance: few
j_gene: TRBJ2-7
v_gene: TRBV6-2/TRBV6-3
d_gene: .
CDR3nt: TGTGCCAGCAGTCCCGGTGGGGGCGAGCAGTACTTC
CDR3aa: CASSPGGGEQYF

abundance: .
j_gene: TRBJ2-1
v_gene: TRBV12-3/TRBV12-4
d_gene: TRBD1
CDR3nt: TGTGCCAGCAGCTGGGGACAGGCCTACAATGAGCAGTTCTTC
CDR3aa: CASSWGQAYNEQFF